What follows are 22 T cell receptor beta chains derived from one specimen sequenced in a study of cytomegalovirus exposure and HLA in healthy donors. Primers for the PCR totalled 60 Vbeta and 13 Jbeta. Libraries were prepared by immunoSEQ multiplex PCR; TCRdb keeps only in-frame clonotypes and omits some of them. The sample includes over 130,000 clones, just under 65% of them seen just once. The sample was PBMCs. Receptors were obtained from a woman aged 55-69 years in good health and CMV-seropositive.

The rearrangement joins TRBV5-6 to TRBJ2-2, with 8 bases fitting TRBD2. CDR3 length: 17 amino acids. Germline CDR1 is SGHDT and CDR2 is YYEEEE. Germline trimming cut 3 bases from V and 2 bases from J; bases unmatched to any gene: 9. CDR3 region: CASSSTFSGRNTGELFF. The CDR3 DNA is TGTGCCAGCAGCTCCACCTTCAGCGGGAGAAACACCGGGGAGCTGTTTTTT. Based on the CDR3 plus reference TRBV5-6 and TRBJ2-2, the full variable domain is DAGVTQSPTHLIKTRGQQVTLRCSPKSGHDTVSWYQQALGQGPQFIFQYYEEEERQRGNFPDRFSGHQFPNYSSELNVNALLLGDSALYLCASSSTFSGRNTGELFFGEGSRLTVL.

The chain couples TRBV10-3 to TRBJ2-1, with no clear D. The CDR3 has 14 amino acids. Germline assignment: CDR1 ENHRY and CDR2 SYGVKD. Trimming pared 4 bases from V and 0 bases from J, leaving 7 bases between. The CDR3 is CAISAVSSYNEQFF. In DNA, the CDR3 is TGTGCCATCAGTGCCGTGAGCTCCTACAATGAGCAGTTCTTC.

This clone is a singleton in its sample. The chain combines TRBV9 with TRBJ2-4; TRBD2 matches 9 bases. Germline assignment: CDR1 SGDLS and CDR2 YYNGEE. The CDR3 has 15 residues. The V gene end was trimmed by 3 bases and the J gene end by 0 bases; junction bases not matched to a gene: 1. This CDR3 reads CASSASGAAKNIQYF. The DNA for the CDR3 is TGTGCCAGCAGCGCTAGCGGGGCAGCCAAAAACATTCAGTACTTC.

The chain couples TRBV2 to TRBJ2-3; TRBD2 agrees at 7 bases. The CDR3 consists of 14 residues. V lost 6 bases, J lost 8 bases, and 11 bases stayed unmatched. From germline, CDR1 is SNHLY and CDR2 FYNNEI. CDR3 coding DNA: TGTGCCAGCAGCGTCGGACTAGGTTCGAGTACGCAGTATTTT. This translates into CASSVGLGSSTQYF.

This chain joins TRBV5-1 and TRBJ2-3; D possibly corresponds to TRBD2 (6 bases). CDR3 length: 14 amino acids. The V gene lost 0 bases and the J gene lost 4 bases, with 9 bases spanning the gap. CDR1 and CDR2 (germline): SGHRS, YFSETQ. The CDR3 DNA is TGCGCCAGCAGCTTGGAGGCTAGCGCAGATACGCAGTATTTT. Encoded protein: CASSLEASADTQYF. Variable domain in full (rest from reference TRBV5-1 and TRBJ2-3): KAGVTQTPRYLIKTRGQQVTLSCSPISGHRSVSWYQQTPGQGLQFLFEYFSETQRNKGNFPGRFSGRQFSNSRSEMNVSTLELGDSALYLCASSLEASADTQYFGPGTRLTVL.

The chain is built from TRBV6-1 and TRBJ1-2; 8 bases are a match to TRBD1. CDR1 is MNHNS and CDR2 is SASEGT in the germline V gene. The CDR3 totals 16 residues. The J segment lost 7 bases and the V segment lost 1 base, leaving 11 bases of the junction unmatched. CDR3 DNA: TGTGCCAGCAGTGAAGGATGGGGACAGGATCCTAGTGGCTACACCTTC. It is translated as CASSEGWGQDPSGYTF.

The CDR3 is CATSRDLLAGDPGYEQYF. As DNA, the CDR3 is TGTGCCACCAGCAGAGATTTACTAGCGGGAGACCCCGGCTACGAGCAGTACTTC. J is TRBJ2-7 and V is TRBV15, with TRBD2 identical over 11 bases. The junction had 10 bases not matched to a gene; V was cut back by 0 bases and J by 3 bases. This CDR3 is 18 amino acids long. CDR1 is LNHNV and CDR2 is YYDKDF in the germline V gene (reference sequence).

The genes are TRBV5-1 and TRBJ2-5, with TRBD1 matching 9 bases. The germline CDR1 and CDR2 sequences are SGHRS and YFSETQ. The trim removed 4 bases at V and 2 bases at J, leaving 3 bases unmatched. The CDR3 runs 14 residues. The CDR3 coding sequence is TGCGCCAGCAGCCCCGACAGGGGGCAAGAGACCCAGTACTTC. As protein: CASSPDRGQETQYF.

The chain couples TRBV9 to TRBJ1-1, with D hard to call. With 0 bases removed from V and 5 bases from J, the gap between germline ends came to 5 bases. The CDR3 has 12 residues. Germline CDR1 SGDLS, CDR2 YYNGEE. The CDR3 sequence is CASSVANTEAFF. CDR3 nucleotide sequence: TGTGCCAGCAGCGTAGCAAATACTGAAGCTTTCTTT.

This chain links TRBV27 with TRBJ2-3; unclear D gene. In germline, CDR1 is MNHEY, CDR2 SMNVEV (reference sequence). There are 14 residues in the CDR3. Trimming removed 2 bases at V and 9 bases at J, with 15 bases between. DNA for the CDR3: TGTGCCAGCAGTTTAGGTGGTCTAGAGAACACGCAGTATTTT. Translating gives CASSLGGLENTQYF.

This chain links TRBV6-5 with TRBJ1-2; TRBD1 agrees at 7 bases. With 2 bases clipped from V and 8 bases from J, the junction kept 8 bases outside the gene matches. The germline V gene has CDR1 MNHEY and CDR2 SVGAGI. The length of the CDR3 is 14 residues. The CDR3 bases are TGTGCCAGCAGTTACCAGCACAGGGGCCGAGGCTACACCTTC. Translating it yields CASSYQHRGRGYTF.

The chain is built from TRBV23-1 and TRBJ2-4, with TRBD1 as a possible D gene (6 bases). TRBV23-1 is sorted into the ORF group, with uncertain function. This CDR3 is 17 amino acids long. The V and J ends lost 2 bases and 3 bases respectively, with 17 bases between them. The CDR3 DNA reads TGCGCCAGCAGTCAAAATCGCACAAGGACAGTCAAAAACATTCAGTACTTC. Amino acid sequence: CASSQNRTRTVKNIQYF.

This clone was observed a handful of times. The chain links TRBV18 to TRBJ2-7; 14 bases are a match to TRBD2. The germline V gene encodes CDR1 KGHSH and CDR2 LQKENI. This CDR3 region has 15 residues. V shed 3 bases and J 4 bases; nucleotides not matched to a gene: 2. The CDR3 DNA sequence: TGTGCCAGCTCACCCGGGACTAGCGGGAGTTACGAGCAGTACTTC. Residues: CASSPGTSGSYEQYF.

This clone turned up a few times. The CDR3 DNA is TGTGCCAGTAGTATAGCAGGGCAGGGTAACACTGAAGCTTTCTTT. Protein sequence: CASSIAGQGNTEAFF. V gene TRBV19 combines with J gene TRBJ1-1; possible D gene TRBD1, 5 bases. The CDR3 contains 15 residues. The V and J ends lost 1 base and 2 bases respectively, with 11 bases between them. CDR1 LNHDA and CDR2 SQIVND come from the germline V gene (reference sequence).

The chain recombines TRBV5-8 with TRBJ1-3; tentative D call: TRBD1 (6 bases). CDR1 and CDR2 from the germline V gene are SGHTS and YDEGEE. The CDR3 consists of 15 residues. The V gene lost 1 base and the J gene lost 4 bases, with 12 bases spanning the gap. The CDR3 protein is CASSLSRGYGNTIYF. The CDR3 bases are TGTGCCAGCAGCTTGTCCAGGGGTTACGGAAACACCATATATTTT.

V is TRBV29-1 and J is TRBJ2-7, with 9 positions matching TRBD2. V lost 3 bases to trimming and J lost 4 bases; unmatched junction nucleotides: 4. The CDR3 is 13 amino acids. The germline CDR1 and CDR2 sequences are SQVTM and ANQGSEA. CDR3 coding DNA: TGCAGCGTTGAGGGGACTAGCCAATACGAGCAGTACTTC. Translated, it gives CSVEGTSQYEQYF.

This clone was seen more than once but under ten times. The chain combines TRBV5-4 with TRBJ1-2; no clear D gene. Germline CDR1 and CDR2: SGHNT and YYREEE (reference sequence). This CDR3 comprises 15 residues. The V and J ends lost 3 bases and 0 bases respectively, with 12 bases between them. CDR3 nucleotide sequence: TGTGCCAGCAGCTCAGAGCGGTCGTCTAACTATGGCTACACCTTC. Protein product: CASSSERSSNYGYTF.

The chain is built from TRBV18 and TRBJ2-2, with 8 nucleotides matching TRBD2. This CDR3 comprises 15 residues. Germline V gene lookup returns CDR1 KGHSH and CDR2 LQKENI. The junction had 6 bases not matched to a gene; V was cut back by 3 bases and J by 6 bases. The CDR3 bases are TGTGCCAGCTCACCGCTGACTAGCGTAGCCGGGGAGCTGTTTTTT. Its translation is CASSPLTSVAGELFF.

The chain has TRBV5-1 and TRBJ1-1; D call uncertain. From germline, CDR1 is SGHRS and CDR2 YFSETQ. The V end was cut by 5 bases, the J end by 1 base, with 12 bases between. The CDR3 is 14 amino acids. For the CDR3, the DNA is TGCGCCAGCAGTTCGAGCTTTGCGAACACTGAAGCTTTCTTT. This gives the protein CASSSSFANTEAFF.

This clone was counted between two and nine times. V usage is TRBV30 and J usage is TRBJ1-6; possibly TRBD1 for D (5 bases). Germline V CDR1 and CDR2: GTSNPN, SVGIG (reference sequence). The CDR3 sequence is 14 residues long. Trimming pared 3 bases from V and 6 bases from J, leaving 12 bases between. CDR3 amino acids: CAWRPRQGNSPLHF. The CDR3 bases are TGTGCCTGGAGACCGAGGCAGGGTAATTCACCCCTCCACTTT.

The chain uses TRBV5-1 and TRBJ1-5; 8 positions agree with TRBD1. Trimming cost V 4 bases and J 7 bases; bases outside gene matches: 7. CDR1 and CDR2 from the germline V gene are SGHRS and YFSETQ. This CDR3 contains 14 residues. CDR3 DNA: TGCGCCAGCAGCCCGGACAGGGAGGACCAGCCCCAGCATTTT. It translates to CASSPDREDQPQHF.

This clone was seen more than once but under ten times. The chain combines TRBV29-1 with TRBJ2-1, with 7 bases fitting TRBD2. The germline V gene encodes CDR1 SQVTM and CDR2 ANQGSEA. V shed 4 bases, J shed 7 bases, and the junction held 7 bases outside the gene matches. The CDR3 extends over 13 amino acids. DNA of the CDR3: TGCAGCGTTGCTGGGGAGGGCCCTAATGAGCAGTTCTTC. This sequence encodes CSVAGEGPNEQFF.